Below, 22 T cell receptor beta chains from the same sample are listed, as sequenced in a study of blood T cell repertoires in COVID-19. Only in-frame clones appear in the TCRdb table, and some are missing; sequencing was by immunoSEQ multiplex PCR. The data show some 240,000 clones, around 80% seen once. Specimen: peripheral blood. The receptors were gathered from a human donor in a cohort sampled during active COVID-19.

This chain joins TRBV5-1 and TRBJ2-2; 13 bases line up with TRBD2. This CDR3 is 18 amino acids long. V was clipped by 4 bases and J by 3 bases; unmatched bases: 9. The V gene's germline CDR1 is SGHRS and CDR2 YFSETQ. The CDR3 DNA reads TGCGCCAGCAGCCCCGGACTAGCGGGAGTAGGCGACACCGGGGAGCTGTTTTTT. This gives the protein CASSPGLAGVGDTGELFF.

V usage is TRBV7-2 and J usage is TRBJ2-7; D remains unclear. The V gene's germline CDR1 is SGHTA and CDR2 FQGNSA. The CDR3 loop spans 11 amino acids. V shed 5 bases and J shed 3 bases, with 5 bases lying between them. The DNA of the CDR3 is TGTGCCAGCAGCCCTTACTACGAGCAGTACTTC. Protein product: CASSPYYEQYF.

The chain is built from TRBV5-6 and TRBJ1-1; perhaps TRBD1 as D (5 bases). The CDR3 has 13 amino acids. Germline CDR1 is SGHDT and CDR2 is YYEEEE. Deletions cut 10 bases from V and 4 bases from J, with 17 bases between. CDR3 coding DNA: TGTGCCGGCCCCGCGGGGGTACCCACTGAAGCTTTCTTT. Encoded protein: CAGPAGVPTEAFF.

The chain's CDR3 is CSASQFRAAVNTEAFF. The CDR3 coding sequence is TGCAGTGCTAGTCAGTTCAGGGCGGCTGTGAACACTGAAGCTTTCTTT. The V call is TRBV20-1, the J call TRBJ1-1, with D possibly TRBD1 on 5 matching bases. The CDR3 contains 16 residues. The V end was cut by 3 bases, the J end by 0 bases, with 17 bases between. Germline lookup yields CDR1 DFQATT and CDR2 SNEGSKA (reference sequence).

The J gene is TRBJ2-5, the V gene TRBV27, with D tentatively TRBD2 (7 bases). This CDR3 comprises 15 residues. V lost 3 bases and J 7 bases, leaving 18 bases between the germline ends. The germline V gene encodes CDR1 MNHEY and CDR2 SMNVEV (reference sequence). The CDR3 protein is CASSFFTGGGRTQYF. The CDR3, as DNA: TGTGCCAGCAGTTTTTTTACGGGGGGCGGACGGACCCAGTACTTC.

The genes are TRBV28 and TRBJ1-2; D may be TRBD1 (6 bases). In germline, CDR1 is MDHEN, CDR2 SYDVKM. CDR3 size: 15 residues. V was pared by 10 bases and J by 4 bases, with 22 bases between. As DNA, the CDR3 is TGTGCCACCAAACCGCCCGGGGGGCAGGTCTATGGCTACACCTTC. Translated, it gives CATKPPGGQVYGYTF.

This chain connects TRBV6-2 or TRBV6-3 to TRBJ1-2, with 9 bases identical to TRBD1. V trimming: 5 bases; J trimming: 4 bases; junction bases outside the gene matches: 8. The CDR3 has 15 residues. Germline V lookup: CDR1 MNHEY, CDR2 SVGEGT. The CDR3 sequence is CASSPQGAGGYGYTF. The CDR3 nucleotides read TGTGCCAGCAGTCCACAGGGGGCTGGCGGCTATGGCTACACCTTC.

This clone was recorded once. This chain links TRBV3-1 (or the pseudogene TRBV3-2) with TRBJ1-3, with 9 bases identical to TRBD1. The CDR3 length is 16 residues. The J segment lost 4 bases and the V segment lost 5 bases, leaving 9 bases of the junction unmatched. Looked up from germline, CDR1 is LGHDT and CDR2 is YNNKEL (reference sequence). DNA for the CDR3: TGTGCCAGCAGCTCCCGGGACAGGGTATCAGGAAACACCATATATTTT. Its protein is CASSSRDRVSGNTIYF.

The J gene is TRBJ2-2, the V gene TRBV11-1; D is possibly TRBD2 (5 bases). CDR1 and CDR2 from the germline V gene are SGHAT and FQDESV (reference sequence). This CDR3 is built from 14 residues. Trimming took off 1 base at V and 5 bases at J, with 8 bases between the two ends. This CDR3 reads CASSLVTGTGELFF. Here the CDR3 DNA reads TGTGCCAGCAGCTTAGTTACGGGGACCGGGGAGCTGTTTTTT. Together with reference TRBV11-1 and TRBJ2-2, the CDR3 gives the full variable domain: EAEVAQSPRYKITEKSQAVAFWCDPISGHATLYWYRQILGQGPELLVQFQDESVVDDSQLPKDRFSAERLKGVDSTLKIQPAELGDSAMYLCASSLVTGTGELFFGEGSRLTVL.

The rearrangement links TRBV15 to TRBJ1-2; possibly TRBD1 for D (5 bases). CDR3 length: 16 amino acids. V lost 0 bases and J lost 7, with 18 bases in between. Germline values: CDR1 LNHNV, CDR2 YYDKDF (reference sequence). The CDR3 DNA is TGTGCCACCAGCAGAGATCAGGGACGGACCGGGGGTGGCTACACCTTC. It yields the protein CATSRDQGRTGGGYTF.

This chain uses TRBV10-3 with TRBJ1-2; D is unresolved. The CDR3 covers 10 residues. V was cut by 9 bases and J by 8 bases, with 10 bases left in between. The V gene's germline CDR1 is ENHRY and CDR2 SYGVKD. CDR3 protein: CAIGLLGYTF. The DNA for the CDR3 is TGTGCCATTGGCCTCCTGGGCTACACCTTC.

The genes are TRBV19 and TRBJ2-3, with TRBD2 identical over 10 bases. Losses at the gene ends were 3 bases for V and 4 bases for J; bases not matched to a gene: 7. The CDR3 has 16 amino acids. Per the germline V gene, CDR1 is LNHDA and CDR2 is SQIVND (reference sequence). For the CDR3, the DNA is TGTGCCAGTAGTATTAGGCTAGCGGGAGAGGCAGATACGCAGTATTTT. Translated, it gives CASSIRLAGEADTQYF.

The CDR3 is CASSPGLGRDYGYTF. The CDR3 DNA reads as TGTGCCAGCAGTCCAGGTTTAGGGAGGGACTATGGCTACACCTTC. The chain couples TRBV28 to TRBJ1-2; no firm D call. Per the germline V gene, CDR1 is MDHEN and CDR2 is SYDVKM. Trimming took off 5 bases at V and 3 bases at J, with 16 bases between the two ends. CDR3 length: 15 residues.

The chain has TRBV28 and TRBJ2-3; D is possibly TRBD1 (5 bases). This CDR3 spans 13 amino acids. Trimming cost V 7 bases and J 0 bases, with 8 bases left between them. Germline V gives CDR1 MDHEN, CDR2 SYDVKM. The CDR3 coding sequence is TGTGCCAGCAAAAGGGGAAGCACAGATACGCAGTATTTT. Residues: CASKRGSTDTQYF.

On this clone: Other DNA sequences within the sample encode an identical CDR3. This chain links TRBV5-1 with TRBJ2-2; TRBD1 might be the D (5 bases). The CDR3 is 15 amino acids. Germline V gives CDR1 SGHRS, CDR2 YFSETQ. V was cut by 2 bases and J by 1 base, with 9 bases left in between. The CDR3 here is CASSLGRVNTGELFF. As DNA, the CDR3 is TGCGCCAGCAGCTTAGGCAGGGTGAACACCGGGGAGCTGTTTTTT.

This chain joins TRBV28 and TRBJ1-2; TRBD1 might be the D (5 bases). CDR3 length: 14 amino acids. Between the trimmed V and J ends, which lost 3 bases and 3 bases, there was a span of 11 bases. The germline gives CDR1 MDHEN, CDR2 SYDVKM. The CDR3 region is CASSLSTGHYGYTF. In DNA form, the CDR3 reads TGTGCCAGCAGTTTGTCTACAGGTCACTATGGCTACACCTTC.

The rearrangement links TRBV3-1 (or the pseudogene TRBV3-2) to TRBJ2-6; no firm D call. The CDR3 is 14 residues long. Between the trimmed V and J ends, which lost 0 bases and 9 bases, there was a span of 9 bases. CDR1 is LGHDT, CDR2 YNNKEL, per germline (reference sequence). The CDR3 DNA is TGTGCCAGCAGCCAAGACGGGTCGGGCAACGTCCTGACTTTC. Translation: CASSQDGSGNVLTF.

This sequence joins TRBV20-1 and TRBJ2-7; TRBD2 is a possible D gene (5 bases). The V and J ends lost 3 bases and 6 bases respectively, with 15 bases between them. The CDR3 extends over 13 amino acids. Germline loops: CDR1 DFQATT, CDR2 SNEGSKA (reference sequence). The CDR3 DNA reads TGCAGTGCTAGTTATGTCTTCCGGGGCGAGCAGTACTTC. Protein sequence: CSASYVFRGEQYF.

This clone was counted a few times. The genes are TRBV7-9 and TRBJ2-2; D is undetermined. This CDR3 is built from 18 residues. Germline CDR1 and CDR2: SEHNR and FQNEAQ (reference sequence). V lost 5 bases and J lost 3, with 22 bases in between. The CDR3 sequence is CASSPRRGQVDYTGELFF. Here the CDR3 DNA reads TGTGCCAGCAGCCCCCGGCGTGGGCAGGTCGATTACACCGGGGAGCTGTTTTTT. Combining the CDR3 with reference TRBV7-9 and TRBJ2-2 gives the whole variable domain DTGVSQNPRHKITKRGQNVTFRCDPISEHNRLYWYRQTLGQGPEFLTYFQNEAQLEKSRLLSDRFSAERPKGSFSTLEIQRTEQGDSAMYLCASSPRRGQVDYTGELFFGEGSRLTVL.

The chain combines TRBV14 with TRBJ2-1; D unresolved. CDR3 length equals 14 residues. V lost 2 bases to trimming and J lost 1 base, with 6 bases between them. From germline, CDR1 is SGHDN and CDR2 FVKESK. As DNA, the CDR3 is TGTGCCAGCAGCCAATACGGTTCCTACAATGAGCAGTTCTTC. This encodes CASSQYGSYNEQFF. Filled out from reference TRBV14 and TRBJ2-1, the complete variable domain reads EAGVTQFPSHSVIEKGQTVTLRCDPISGHDNLYWYRRVMGKEIKFLLHFVKESKQDESGMPNNRFLAERTGGTYSTLKVQPAELEDSGVYFCASSQYGSYNEQFFGPGTRLTVL.

The chain uses TRBV10-3 and TRBJ2-1; 10 positions agree with TRBD2. Germline trimming cut 5 bases from V and 4 bases from J; bases unmatched to any gene: 5. Germline V gene lookup returns CDR1 ENHRY and CDR2 SYGVKD. This CDR3 contains 15 residues. In DNA form, the CDR3 reads TGTGCCATCAGTACTTCTAGCGGGGGTTACAATGAGCAGTTCTTC. Translated: CAISTSSGGYNEQFF.

The V call is TRBV3-1 (or the pseudogene TRBV3-2), the J call TRBJ2-7, with 8 positions matching TRBD1. The CDR3 is 12 amino acids. Germline assignment: CDR1 LGHDT and CDR2 YNNKEL (reference sequence). V was clipped by 1 base and J by 9 bases; unmatched bases: 2. CDR3 sequence: CASSQGQGRQYF. The CDR3, as DNA: TGTGCCAGCAGCCAAGGACAGGGGAGGCAGTACTTC.